What follows describes a single TCR beta chain. Antigen specificity is unknown. Each patient relapsed following autologous stem cell transplantation, and prior brentuximab vedotin exposure differed. This record belongs to a study of PD-1 blockade in classical Hodgkin lymphoma. For the study at large: Nivolumab dosing for patients was 3 mg/kg, administered intravenously every 2 weeks.

Overall study findings and caveats: Baseline TCR diversity was reportedly lower in newly diagnosed patients than healthy donors.

Method: immunoSEQ multiplex PCR; TCRdb's copy keeps in-frame clones and lacks some. The sample lists some 63,000 clones, under 95% occurring once. Trimming left V 0 bases short and J 4 bases short, with 10 bases between. Germline V gene lookup returns CDR1 LNHDA and CDR2 SQIVND (reference sequence). The CDR3 extends over 15 amino acids. The chain uses TRBV19 and TRBJ1-3; the D is unclear. The sequences come from peripheral blood mononuclear cells (PBMCs), collected at baseline. This sequence was found in a human donor with classical Hodgkin lymphoma. The CDR3 region has the DNA TGTGCCAGTAGTATAGATACAGAGCCAGGAAACACCATATATTTT. It encodes CASSIDTEPGNTIYF.